This TCR beta chain was obtained from a study of cytomegalovirus exposure and HLA in healthy donors. The wider study: There were some 81 million unique TCRs (from HLA-typed donors) in an early data release. Falling in the Caucasian-associated ancestry cluster were 81% of a few hundred genotyped donors.

Study conclusions and caveats: The study had only CMV serostatus as immune exposure information.

Germline CDR1 is LNHNV and CDR2 is YYDKDF (reference sequence). This CDR3 contains 16 residues. Between the trimmed V and J ends, which lost 0 bases and 0 bases, there was a span of 8 bases. Turning to this clone: The antigen is undetermined.

This PCR relied on a set of 60 Vbeta primers and 13 Jbeta primers. Clones were read by immunoSEQ multiplex PCR, and TCRdb kept only the in-frame ones, dropping some. The sample has more than 200,000 clones; approximately 70% are singletons. The TCR comes from a middle-aged man in good health and CMV-seropositive. The material sequenced was PBMCs. The rearrangement links TRBV15 to TRBJ1-4; maybe TRBD1 (5 bases). CDR3 in amino acids: CATSREPGTTNEKLFF. CDR3 nucleotides: TGTGCCACCAGCAGAGAACCAGGGACAACTAATGAAAAACTGTTTTTT.